One and the same sample provided the 27 T cell receptor beta chains below, sequenced in a study of blood T cell repertoires in COVID-19. Sequencing used immunoSEQ multiplex PCR; TCRdb keeps in-frame clones, though not all of them. The top ten hold less than 2% of the sample, which has around 290,000 clones, approximately 88% seen once. The material sequenced was PBMCs or T cells enriched from blood (not recorded which). These TCRs come from a woman aged 40 to 50 who had recovered from COVID-19.

The rearrangement joins TRBV9 to TRBJ1-2; 8 nucleotides align to TRBD1. Trimming at V came to 2 bases and at J to 5 bases, leaving 5 bases not matched to a gene. The CDR3 length is 14 residues. The germline CDR1 and CDR2 sequences are SGDLS and YYNGEE. CDR3 region: CASSVAGQEYGYTF. CDR3 DNA sequence: TGTGCCAGCAGCGTCGCGGGACAGGAGTATGGCTACACCTTC. The full variable domain, with the rest looked up from reference TRBV9 and TRBJ1-2, is DSGVTQTPKHLITATGQRVTLRCSPRSGDLSVYWYQQSLDQGLQFLIQYYNGEERAKGNILERFSAQQFPDLHSELNLSSLELGDSALYFCASSVAGQEYGYTFGSGTRLTVV.

The chain combines TRBV5-6 with TRBJ1-1, with unresolved D. This CDR3 contains 11 residues. Trimming removed 1 base from V and 8 bases from J, with 6 bases in between. Germline CDR1 reads SGHDT; CDR2 reads YYEEEE. CDR3 in DNA: TGTGCCAGCAGCTTGTTCCAGGAAGCTTTCTTT. This gives the protein CASSLFQEAFF.

The V and J genes are TRBV5-6 and TRBJ2-1; 10 positions agree with TRBD2. CDR1 is SGHDT, CDR2 YYEEEE, per germline. The junction had 10 bases not matched to a gene; V was cut back by 0 bases and J by 4 bases. CDR3 length: 18 residues. As DNA, the CDR3 is TGTGCCAGCAGCTTGGCCAAAACTAGCGGGATCAATTACAATGAGCAGTTCTTC. Its translation: CASSLAKTSGINYNEQFF.

V usage is TRBV19 and J usage is TRBJ2-6; maybe TRBD2 (7 bases). Trimming cost V 5 bases and J 0 bases, with 17 bases left between them. Germline CDR1 LNHDA, CDR2 SQIVND (reference sequence). This CDR3 is built from 18 residues. Written as DNA, the CDR3 is TGTGCCAGTAGTCCGGTGGGGGGGCATGGCTCTGGGGCCAACGTCCTGACTTTC. Translating gives CASSPVGGHGSGANVLTF.

With regard to this clone: Other DNA sequences of this sample code for an identical CDR3. V usage is TRBV5-1 and J usage is TRBJ1-1; the D gene is possibly TRBD1 (6 bases). The CDR3 sequence is 14 residues long. V lost 0 bases and J 2 bases, leaving 8 bases between the germline ends. CDR1 is SGHRS, CDR2 YFSETQ, per germline. The DNA for the CDR3 is TGCGCCAGCAGCTTGGACAGGGTCAACACTGAAGCTTTCTTT. It specifies CASSLDRVNTEAFF.

The chain joins TRBV5-4 to TRBJ2-4; a possible D gene is TRBD2 (7 bases). V was pared by 6 bases and J by 1 base, with 17 bases between. The CDR3 consists of 16 residues. CDR1 and CDR2 (germline): SGHNT, YYREEE (reference sequence). The CDR3 DNA reads as TGTGCCAGCACCACGGGGGGCGTCTCGGCCAAAAACATTCAGTACTTC. Encoded protein: CASTTGGVSAKNIQYF.

With respect to this clone: This sample also contains other DNA sequences that code for the same CDR3. The V gene is TRBV18, the J gene TRBJ1-1, with D possibly being TRBD1 (5 bases). The CDR3 runs 14 residues. CDR1 KGHSH and CDR2 LQKENI come from the germline V gene. V was shortened by 6 bases and J by 0 bases, with 11 bases between the two germline ends. CDR3 amino acids: CASSPAGLNTEAFF. DNA for the CDR3: TGTGCCAGCTCCCCAGCAGGGTTGAACACTGAAGCTTTCTTT.

The CDR3 nucleotides are TGTGCCAGTAGTCCCCGGGCCTCCCCCGGGATGGAGACCCAGTACTTC. It translates to CASSPRASPGMETQYF. The gene calls are TRBV19 and TRBJ2-5; D is perhaps TRBD2 (5 bases). With 5 bases removed from V and 5 bases from J, the gap between germline ends came to 21 bases. This CDR3 has 16 residues. Germline V gives CDR1 LNHDA, CDR2 SQIVND (reference sequence). The full variable domain, completed using reference TRBV19 and TRBJ2-5, is DGGITQSPKYLFRKEGQNVTLSCEQNLNHDAMYWYRQDPGQGLRLIYYSQIVNDFQKGDIAEGYSVSREKKESFPLTVTSAQKNPTAFYLCASSPRASPGMETQYFGPGTRLLVL.

This rearrangement joins TRBV3-1 (or the pseudogene TRBV3-2) to TRBJ2-2, with 11 bases that match TRBD2. CDR3 size: 19 residues. The trim removed 4 bases at V and 0 bases at J, leaving 10 bases unmatched. Germline CDR1 is LGHDT and CDR2 is YNNKEL (reference sequence). In nucleotides, the CDR3 is TGTGCCAGCAGCCTTCGACCGGGACTAGCGGCTTCGAACACCGGGGAGCTGTTTTTT. It translates to CASSLRPGLAASNTGELFF.

The chain has TRBV19 and TRBJ1-3; 8 bases are a match to TRBD1. Looked up from germline, CDR1 is LNHDA and CDR2 is SQIVND (reference sequence). Germline trimming cut 3 bases from V and 4 bases from J; bases unmatched to any gene: 8. The CDR3 sequence is 16 residues long. Here the CDR3 DNA reads TGTGCCAGTAGTATTCCAGGGGGCTTATCCGGAAACACCATATATTTT. This sequence encodes CASSIPGGLSGNTIYF.

The rearrangement uses TRBV19 and TRBJ1-2; 7 positions agree with TRBD1. The germline V gene has CDR1 LNHDA and CDR2 SQIVND (reference sequence). The CDR3 runs 16 residues. Unmatched junction bases numbered 10, after V lost 5 bases and J lost 1 base. In nucleotides, the CDR3 is TGTGCCAGTAGTGGAGGTTGGGGACAGTTTAACTATGGCTACACCTTC. As protein: CASSGGWGQFNYGYTF.

The chain is built from TRBV5-1 and TRBJ2-2, with 8 bases identical to TRBD1. The germline V gene encodes CDR1 SGHRS and CDR2 YFSETQ. Germline trimming cut 3 bases from V and 4 bases from J; bases unmatched to any gene: 2. This CDR3 spans 14 amino acids. The CDR3 bases are TGCGCCAGCAGCTGGACAGGGTTCACCGGGGAGCTGTTTTTT. This codes for CASSWTGFTGELFF.

The V and J genes are TRBV7-2 and TRBJ2-3; D ambiguous. CDR3 size: 17 residues. V was shortened by 4 bases and J by 0 bases, with 17 bases between the two germline ends. Germline V lookup: CDR1 SGHTA, CDR2 FQGNSA. Here the CDR3 reads CASSSLRRGRSTDTQYF. CDR3 nucleotide sequence: TGTGCCAGCAGCTCTTTGCGGCGCGGCCGTAGCACAGATACGCAGTATTTT. Full variable domain (remainder filled in from reference TRBV7-2 and TRBJ2-3): GAGVSQSPSNKVTEKGKDVELRCDPISGHTALYWYRQSLGQGLEFLIYFQGNSAPDKSGLPSDRFSAERTGGSVSTLTIQRTQQEDSAVYLCASSSLRRGRSTDTQYFGPGTRLTVL.

The count of this clone is one. This chain joins TRBV5-1 and TRBJ1-2, with a weak D call TRBD1 (6 bases). Germline lookup yields CDR1 SGHRS and CDR2 YFSETQ. The germline V and J ends were trimmed by 4 bases and 7 bases, with 20 bases remaining between them. This CDR3 is built from 15 residues. DNA for the CDR3: TGCGCCAGCAGCCCACCCCAACAGGGTGTTGGTGGCTACACCTTC. Translated: CASSPPQQGVGGYTF.

The genes are TRBV7-6 and TRBJ1-4, with D possibly TRBD1 on 6 matching bases. This CDR3 contains 15 residues. Deletions cut 3 bases from V and 7 bases from J, with 15 bases between. Germline CDR1 is SGHVS and CDR2 is FNYEAQ. The CDR3 spells CASSLAGARGEKLFF. DNA for the CDR3: TGTGCCAGCAGCTTGGCAGGGGCTAGGGGTGAAAAACTGTTTTTT.

V gene TRBV3-1 (or the pseudogene TRBV3-2) combines with J gene TRBJ1-2; D is perhaps TRBD1 (5 bases). Germline CDR1 and CDR2: LGHDT and YNNKEL (reference sequence). The V end was cut by 2 bases, the J end by 8 bases, with 12 bases between. The CDR3 length is 13 residues. The CDR3 DNA reads as TGTGCCAGCAGCCAAACAGGACAAGGAGGCTACACCTTC. Its translation is CASSQTGQGGYTF.

V is TRBV6-1 and J is TRBJ2-5; 16 bases match TRBD2. V shed 0 bases and J 9 bases; nucleotides not matched to a gene: 4. Germline CDR1 and CDR2: MNHNS and SASEGT. The CDR3 covers 16 residues. CDR3 sequence (DNA): TGTGCCAGCAGTGAAGCGATGGGACTAGCGGGAGGGGCCCAGTACTTC. Its protein is CASSEAMGLAGGAQYF.

CDR3 sequence (DNA): TGTGCCACCGAAAAAGGGGCTAGCACAGATACGCAGTATTTT. Its translation is CATEKGASTDTQYF. The V and J genes are TRBV6-5 and TRBJ2-3, with a weak D call TRBD1 (5 bases). Per germline, CDR1 MNHEY and CDR2 SVGAGI. V shed 10 bases and J shed 0 bases, with 14 bases lying between them. The CDR3 contains 14 residues.

This clone was picked up one time. The genes are TRBV5-1 and TRBJ2-4; D may be TRBD2 (5 bases). There are 17 residues in the CDR3. The V and J ends lost 5 bases and 0 bases respectively, with 18 bases between them. Germline values: CDR1 SGHRS, CDR2 YFSETQ. CDR3 sequence (DNA): TGCGCCAGCAGAATTGGGTCTGCGGGTGGAGCCAAAAACATTCAGTACTTC. Translating it yields CASRIGSAGGAKNIQYF.

The chain carries TRBV7-8 and TRBJ1-2, with TRBD1 as a possible D gene (6 bases). The CDR3 sequence is 15 residues long. Germline V CDR1 and CDR2: SGHVS, FQNEAQ. Trimming removed 4 bases from V and 3 bases from J, with 15 bases in between. The CDR3 region is CASSSPEAGDYGYTF. The DNA for the CDR3 is TGTGCCAGCAGCTCTCCCGAGGCAGGGGACTATGGCTACACCTTC.

The chain combines TRBV6-5 with TRBJ1-2, with TRBD1 identical over 10 bases. Trimming at V came to 5 bases and at J to 7 bases, leaving 7 bases not matched to a gene. The CDR3 covers 14 residues. Germline V gives CDR1 MNHEY, CDR2 SVGAGI. The CDR3 is CASSMGQGNSGYTF. In nucleotides, the CDR3 is TGTGCCAGCAGTATGGGACAGGGGAACAGTGGCTACACCTTC.

This sequence joins TRBV7-6 and TRBJ1-3, with 7 bases lining up with TRBD1. CDR3 size: 15 residues. CDR1 and CDR2 from the germline V gene are SGHVS and FNYEAQ. The V and J ends lost 5 bases and 0 bases, in that order; junction bases with no gene match: 4. CDR3 sequence reads: CASSVGTASGNTIYF. The CDR3 region has the DNA TGTGCCAGCAGCGTCGGGACAGCCTCTGGAAACACCATATATTTT.

The chain links TRBV14 to TRBJ2-7; D may be TRBD2 (5 bases). The CDR3 totals 19 residues. The germline V and J ends were trimmed by 3 bases and 9 bases, with 33 bases remaining between them. Per the germline V gene, CDR1 is SGHDN and CDR2 is FVKESK. CDR3 in DNA: TGTGCCAGCAGCCAGGCCCGGAGGACTGCCGAGTGGATCAAAACGGTGCAGTACTTC. It encodes CASSQARRTAEWIKTVQYF.

This chain uses TRBV19 with TRBJ2-6, with TRBD1 identical over 9 bases. The CDR3 runs to 16 residues. J lost 3 bases, V lost 5 bases, and 5 bases had no gene match. The V gene's germline CDR1 is LNHDA and CDR2 SQIVND (reference sequence). Written as DNA, the CDR3 is TGTGCCAGTAGTTTACAGGGGGCAGGTGGGGCCAACGTCCTGACTTTC. It translates to CASSLQGAGGANVLTF.

The genes are TRBV12-2 and TRBJ1-2; the table's D call, TRBD1, has no DNA check behind it. TRBV12-2 is a documented pseudogene. The CDR3 spans 15 residues. The CDR3 sequence is CASRLTGSTSYGYTF. CDR3 bases: TGTGCAAGTCGCTTGACAGGAAGTACCTCCTATGGCTACACCTTC.

The chain carries TRBV27 and TRBJ2-2, with D uncertain. The CDR3 length is 15 residues. CDR1 MNHEY and CDR2 SMNVEV come from the germline V gene (reference sequence). V was trimmed by 6 bases and J by 1 base, leaving 12 bases between them. CDR3 bases: TGTGCCAGCAGCCGTTCCCAACTGAACACCGGGGAGCTGTTTTTT. Translation: CASSRSQLNTGELFF.

This chain joins TRBV5-4 and TRBJ1-4, with 9 bases identical to TRBD1. The junction had 11 bases not matched to a gene; V was cut back by 3 bases and J by 8 bases. The CDR3 is made up of 16 amino acids. Germline lookup yields CDR1 SGHNT and CDR2 YYREEE (reference sequence). CDR3 coding DNA: TGTGCCAGCAGCTCGCGGAAACAGGGGGCAGGGGAAAAACTGTTTTTT. Encoded protein: CASSSRKQGAGEKLFF.